These T cell receptor beta chains were read from a single sample in a study of blood T cells in healthy people across ages. One entry per CDR3 protein results from TCRdb running MiXCR on the 5' RACE reads. The data contain about 650,000 distinct CDR3 sequences, roughly half of them seen just once; the ten biggest clones take up roughly 13%. Sequenced: blood. These receptors all stem from a woman at least 80 years old in good health. CDR3s include the opening cysteine and the closing phenylalanine or tryptophan. The order of the fields is J gene, CDR3 length, V gene, clone size, D gene, CDR3 DNA, CDR3 protein. A D gene is named only where the DNA matches it firmly. Not all rows give a size; the values are once, few, many and, for expanded clones, a class.

TRBJ2-1	14	TRBV9	few	-	TGTGCCAGCAGCGTAGCTGGCCAGGGGGGTGAGCAGTTCTTC	CASSVAGQGGEQFF
TRBJ2-7	15	TRBV7-2	-	TRBD1	TGTGCCAGCAGCTCCAAACGACGACAGGGAGACGAGCAGTACTTC	CASSSKRRQGDEQYF
TRBJ1-5	14	TRBV6-6	-	-	TGTGCCAGCAGTTACTCTATAGCAGATCAGCCCCAGCATTTT	CASSYSIADQPQHF
TRBJ1-1	12	TRBV5-1	many	-	TGCGCCAGCAGCTCCCCGAACACTGAAGCTTTCTTT	CASSSPNTEAFF
TRBJ2-7	23	TRBV21-1	once	-	TGTGCCAGCAGCAAAGCCCGGTATGGAAGCCTAGCCGAAACCCGAAGTTCCTACAATGAGCAGTACTTC	CASSKARYGSLAETRSSYNEQYF
TRBJ2-7	14	TRBV29-1	few	TRBD1	TGCAGCGCAGGACAGGGGACGCCCCCCTACGAGCAGTACTTC	CSAGQGTPPYEQYF
TRBJ2-1	14	TRBV9	-	-	TGTGCCAGCAGCGCCCCCGGGCGCCACAATGAGCAGTTCTTC	CASSAPGRHNEQFF
TRBJ2-5	17	TRBV10-3	-	-	TGTGCCATCAGTGAGTCGGGGGCGGGAGTAGAAGGAAATGAGCAGTACTTC	CAISESGAGVEGNEQYF
TRBJ2-3	15	TRBV6-5	-	TRBD2	TGTGCCAGCAGTTACTATAGCGGGGTGGCAGATACGCAGTATTTT	CASSYYSGVADTQYF
TRBJ2-1	15	TRBV2	-	TRBD2	TGTGCCAGCAGGGAAAGCGGGAGGGCCCCCAATGAGCAGTTCTTC	CASRESGRAPNEQFF
TRBJ1-2	15	TRBV12-3/TRBV12-4	-	-	TGTGCCAGCAGTTTCAGGGAATGGGGTAACTATGGCTACACCTTC	CASSFREWGNYGYTF
TRBJ1-1	15	TRBV6-2/TRBV6-3	-	-	TGTGCCAGCAGTCCCGCGGACGGGTCTCTTTCTGAAGCTTTCTTT	CASSPADGSLSEAFF
TRBJ2-5	15	TRBV5-1	many	TRBD1	TGCGCCAGCAGGCGGACAGGGGAGAAGGTGGAGACCCAGTACTTC	CASRRTGEKVETQYF
TRBJ1-1	15	TRBV3-1	-	-	TGTGCCAGCAGCCAAGATAGGTCTGGCGGGTCGGTAACTTTCTTT	CASSQDRSGGSVTFF
TRBJ2-3	13	TRBV29-1	-	TRBD1	TGCAGCGTGCGCAGGGGGCAAGCAGATACGCAGTATTTT	CSVRRGQADTQYF